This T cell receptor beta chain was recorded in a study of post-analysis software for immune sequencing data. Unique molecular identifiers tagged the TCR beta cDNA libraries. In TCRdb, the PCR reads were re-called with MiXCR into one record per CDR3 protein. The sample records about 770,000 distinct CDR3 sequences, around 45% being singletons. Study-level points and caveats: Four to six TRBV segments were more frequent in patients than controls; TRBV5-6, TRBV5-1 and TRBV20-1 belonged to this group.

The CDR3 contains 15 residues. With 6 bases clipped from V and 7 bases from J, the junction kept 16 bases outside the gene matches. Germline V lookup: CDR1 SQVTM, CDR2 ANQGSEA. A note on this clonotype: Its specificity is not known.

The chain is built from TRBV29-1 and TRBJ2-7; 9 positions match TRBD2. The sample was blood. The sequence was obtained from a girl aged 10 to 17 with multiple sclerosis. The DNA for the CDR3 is TGCAGCGTCACATCTTGGGGTAGCGGGAGTTCTGAGCAGTACTTC. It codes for CSVTSWGSGSSEQYF.